The 5 T cell receptor beta chains listed next were all sequenced from one sample in a study of beta chain features in type 1 diabetes. Overall study results and limits: All four CD4+ subsets of Type 1 diabetes patients contained TCRB CDR3s that were moderately but significantly shorter.

Antigen specificity for these receptors is unknown. cDNA synthesis used the whole RNA isolate, giving expressed TCRB sequences. TCRdb's copy holds only in-frame clones and misses some; the assay was immunoSEQ multiplex PCR. The data hold around 170,000 clones, with 8.5% to 10% observed a single time. Sequenced sample: central memory CD4+ T cells from blood. The receptors stem from a woman aged 30 to 39 with type 1 diabetes.

The rearrangement uses TRBV7-6 and TRBJ1-5; 9 nucleotides align to TRBD1. Unmatched junction bases numbered 5, after V lost 5 bases and J lost 9 bases. The CDR3 length is 13 residues. From germline, CDR1 is SGHVS and CDR2 FNYEAQ. CDR3 coding DNA: TGTGCCAGCAGCCCGACAGGGGGGGGGCCCCAGCATTTT. Translated, it gives CASSPTGGGPQHF. Combining the CDR3 with reference TRBV7-6 and TRBJ1-5 gives the whole variable domain GAGVSQSPRYKVTKRGQDVALRCDPISGHVSLYWYRQALGQGPEFLTYFNYEAQQDKSGLPNDRFSAERPEGSISTLTIQRTEQRDSAMYRCASSPTGGGPQHFGDGTRLSIL.

The J gene is TRBJ2-2, the V gene TRBV7-9; TRBD1 matches 9 bases. V shed 3 bases, J shed 5 bases, and the junction held 4 bases outside the gene matches. The CDR3 spans 15 residues. The germline V gene encodes CDR1 SEHNR and CDR2 FQNEAQ (reference sequence). CDR3 sequence: CASSFWGQGTGELFF. In nucleotides, the CDR3 is TGTGCCAGCAGCTTTTGGGGACAGGGAACCGGGGAGCTGTTTTTT.

There are a few counts of this clone. This chain uses TRBV5-5 with TRBJ2-6, with 9 bases aligning to TRBD1. Per germline, CDR1 SGHKS and CDR2 YYEKEE (reference sequence). The CDR3 is 18 amino acids. V shed 2 bases, J shed 2 bases, and the junction held 8 bases outside the gene matches. CDR3 DNA sequence: TGTGCCAGCAGCTTACGGACAGGGGTTTTAACTGGGGCCAACGTCCTGACTTTC. Translating it yields CASSLRTGVLTGANVLTF.

The rearrangement uses TRBV7-3 and TRBJ2-1; D might be TRBD1 (6 bases). The CDR3 contains 13 residues. Between the trimmed V and J ends, which lost 4 bases and 5 bases, there was a span of 9 bases. Germline CDR1 is SGHTA and CDR2 is FQGTGA. The CDR3 region has the DNA TGTGCCAGCAGCTCAAACAGGGACAATGAGCAGTTCTTC. It encodes CASSSNRDNEQFF.

The chain is built from TRBV6-6 and TRBJ2-1, with 8 positions matching TRBD1. CDR1 MNHNY and CDR2 SVGAGI come from the germline V gene (reference sequence). V was clipped by 6 bases and J by 6 bases; unmatched bases: 10. The CDR3 covers 15 residues. The CDR3 is CASSSGTGVTNEQFF. The CDR3 nucleotides read TGTGCCAGCAGCTCCGGGACAGGTGTTACCAATGAGCAGTTCTTC.